The 23 T cell receptor beta chains below come from one sample, sequenced in a study of blood T cells in healthy people across ages. Combining a sample-barcoded 5' primer with a J-beta primer mix, a second PCR ran for roughly 7 to 12 cycles. TCRdb recomputed calls from the 5' RACE reads with MiXCR, one row per CDR3 protein. The table shows some 1.5 million distinct CDR3 sequences, with approximately 43% occurring only once. The specimen was blood. The receptors come from a woman in her late teens or twenties in good health.

Of note for this clonotype: One junction end disagrees with the germline gene, perhaps due to a read error. The DNA of the CDR3 is TGTGCCACCAACAGAGATTCCGCTACAGATACGCAGTATTTT. It yields the protein CATNRDSATDTQYF. This chain uses TRBV15 with TRBJ2-3; no firm D call. Germline CDR1 and CDR2: LNHNV and YYDKDF (reference sequence). This CDR3 comprises 14 residues.

Note on this clonotype: The junction does not match germline at one end; this may be a read error. CDR3 coding DNA: TGTGCCAGCGGCTTCGACAGGGGTACCGGAGATACGCAGTATTTT. Translation gives CASGFDRGTGDTQYF. This rearrangement joins TRBV5-6 to TRBJ2-3; 8 bases are a match to TRBD1. CDR3 size: 15 residues. Germline assignment: CDR1 SGHDT and CDR2 YYEEEE.

The chain carries TRBV29-1 and TRBJ2-1; 8 nucleotides match TRBD2. V lost 4 bases and J lost 1; bases outside the gene matches: 9. Looked up from germline, CDR1 is SQVTM and CDR2 is ANQGSEA. There are 16 residues in the CDR3. The CDR3 sequence is CSVVPPAGVSYNEQFF. The CDR3 DNA follows: TGCAGCGTTGTCCCACCAGCGGGAGTTTCCTACAATGAGCAGTTCTTC.

The chain uses TRBV4-3 and TRBJ2-3, with D possibly TRBD2 on 5 matching bases. The ends were cut back, 0 bases at V and 0 bases at J, with 10 bases in the middle. The germline V gene encodes CDR1 LGHNA and CDR2 YSLEER. This CDR3 is 16 amino acids long. Written as DNA, the CDR3 is TGCGCCAGCAGCCAAGAGAGGGCAGGCAGCACAGATACGCAGTATTTT. Translating gives CASSQERAGSTDTQYF.

This chain joins TRBV20-1 and TRBJ1-2; D gene uncertain. Trimming cost V 1 base and J 0 bases, with 6 bases left between them. The germline V gene encodes CDR1 DFQATT and CDR2 SNEGSKA (reference sequence). The CDR3 covers 13 residues. The CDR3 is CSARVGSNYGYTF. CDR3 sequence (DNA): TGCAGTGCTAGAGTGGGTTCTAACTATGGCTACACCTTC.

In this sample, this clonotype turned up once. For the CDR3, the DNA is TGCAGTGCTAGGGGCAGGGTAAAGCATGGCTACACCTTC. This encodes CSARGRVKHGYTF. The rearrangement joins TRBV20-1 to TRBJ1-2, with D possibly being TRBD1 (5 bases). Germline V gene lookup returns CDR1 DFQATT and CDR2 SNEGSKA (reference sequence). Trimming took 3 bases from V and 6 from J, leaving 14 bases between them. This CDR3 is built from 13 residues.

The genes are TRBV7-4 and TRBJ2-7, with TRBD1 matching over 7 bases. The junction had 12 bases not matched to a gene; V was cut back by 5 bases and J by 2 bases. Germline-derived CDR1 and CDR2 are SGHVT and SQSDAQ. CDR3 length: 16 residues. CDR3 in DNA: TGTGCCAGCAGCCATCCTGTCAGACAGGGCCCCTACGAGCAGTACTTC. Translation gives CASSHPVRQGPYEQYF.

This sequence joins TRBV12-3 or TRBV12-4 and TRBJ1-5; a possible D gene is TRBD1 (6 bases). V shed 9 bases and J shed 3 bases, with 12 bases lying between them. The CDR3 sequence is 13 residues long. The CDR3 bases are TGTGCCAGTACCATGGGGGCCAATCAGCCCCAGCATTTT. This sequence encodes CASTMGANQPQHF.

The chain joins TRBV21-1 to TRBJ2-3. TRBV21-1 is noted as a pseudogene. The CDR3 contains 13 residues. The CDR3 region is CASSKVKGDTQYF. DNA of the CDR3: TGTGCCAGCAGCAAGGTGAAAGGCGATACGCAGTATTTT.

The J gene is TRBJ1-3, the V gene TRBV28; no firm D call. Per germline, CDR1 MDHEN and CDR2 SYDVKM. V was cut by 3 bases and J by 0 bases, with 6 bases left in between. CDR3 size: 14 residues. CDR3 in DNA: TGTGCCAGCAGTTTGAATCCCTCTGGAAACACCATATATTTT. Its translation is CASSLNPSGNTIYF.

The V call is TRBV10-1, the J call TRBJ2-5, with D possibly TRBD1 on 6 matching bases. The CDR3 extends over 15 amino acids. Trimming took 5 bases from V and 0 from J, leaving 13 bases between them. Germline assignment: CDR1 WNHNN and CDR2 SYGVQD (reference sequence). The CDR3 DNA reads as TGCGCCAGCAGTATAGGGGGAGCGTACCAAGAGACCCAGTACTTC. This sequence encodes CASSIGGAYQETQYF.

This clonotype came up a few times. This sequence joins TRBV3-1 and TRBJ2-3, with 16 bases lining up with TRBD2. J was trimmed by 4 bases and V by 1 base; bases with no gene match: 5. This CDR3 has 18 amino acids. The germline CDR1 and CDR2 sequences are LGHDT and YNNKEL (reference sequence). The CDR3 loop reads CASSQGGLAGGVSDTQYF. The CDR3 region has the DNA TGTGCCAGCAGCCAAGGGGGACTAGCGGGGGGGGTTTCAGATACGCAGTATTTT.

The chain combines TRBV7-6 with TRBJ2-1, with 9 bases aligning to TRBD2. The CDR3 has 15 amino acids. J was trimmed by 6 bases and V by 2 bases; bases with no gene match: 5. Germline V gives CDR1 SGHVS, CDR2 FNYEAQ. The CDR3 DNA reads TGTGCCAGCAGCTTAATGGGACTAGCCTTCAATGAGCAGTTCTTC. This gives the protein CASSLMGLAFNEQFF.

The chain carries TRBV28 and TRBJ1-2; D possibly corresponds to TRBD1 (6 bases). V lost 2 bases and J 3 bases, leaving 10 bases between the germline ends. From germline, CDR1 is MDHEN and CDR2 SYDVKM. This CDR3 has 14 amino acids. CDR3 coding DNA: TGTGCCAGCAGTTTAGGGGGGGCTCACTATGGCTACACCTTC. Its protein is CASSLGGAHYGYTF.

This clonotype was picked up a small number of times. V is TRBV7-2 and J is TRBJ2-7, with unresolved D. The length of the CDR3 is 16 residues. Trimming removed 5 bases at V and 3 bases at J, with 20 bases between. The germline gives CDR1 SGHTA, CDR2 FQGNSA. The CDR3 DNA follows: TGTGCCAGCAGCCCGCGGCGGACCAAGCGTAACTACGAGCAGTACTTC. The encoded protein is CASSPRRTKRNYEQYF.

The chain is built from TRBV28 and TRBJ2-7; 9 nucleotides line up with TRBD1. Germline CDR1 MDHEN, CDR2 SYDVKM. The CDR3 has 14 amino acids. V dropped 8 bases and J dropped 3; count of bases not matched to a gene: 8. The CDR3 protein is CASQGQGFIYEQYF. The CDR3 DNA is TGTGCCAGCCAGGGACAGGGTTTTATCTACGAGCAGTACTTC.

The table lists this clonotype with a few counts. The V gene is TRBV29-1, the J gene TRBJ2-3, with D unresolved. The CDR3 runs 15 residues. Looked up from germline, CDR1 is SQVTM and CDR2 is ANQGSEA. Trimming shortened V by 4 bases and J by 2 bases, and 16 bases separated the two germline ends. DNA of the CDR3: TGCAGCGTTGTGGACCGGAGAACATTCACAGATACGCAGTATTTT. Encoded protein: CSVVDRRTFTDTQYF.

The rearrangement uses TRBV6-5 and TRBJ2-7; no clear D gene. CDR1 is MNHEY and CDR2 is SVGAGI in the germline V gene. There are 15 residues in the CDR3. V was pared by 6 bases and J by 0 bases, with 15 bases between. The CDR3 loop reads CASRPHRASSYEQYF. CDR3 nucleotides: TGTGCCAGCAGGCCCCACCGGGCTAGCTCCTACGAGCAGTACTTC.

V usage is TRBV9 and J usage is TRBJ2-3, with D perhaps given as TRBD1 or TRBD2 (5 bases each). From germline, CDR1 is SGDLS and CDR2 YYNGEE. There are 19 residues in the CDR3. V lost 3 bases, J lost 5 bases, and 28 bases lay in between. DNA for the CDR3: TGTGCCAGCAGCGAGGGTGGGGGAAGCGACTATTTGCTCCAAGATACGCAGTATTTT. As protein: CASSEGGGSDYLLQDTQYF.

V is TRBV3-1 and J is TRBJ2-7, with TRBD2 matching 11 bases. V was pared by 3 bases and J by 3 bases, with 4 bases of the junction left unmatched. The CDR3 length is 15 residues. CDR1 is LGHDT and CDR2 is YNNKEL in the germline V gene (reference sequence). CDR3 amino acids: CASSQTSGENYEQYF. The CDR3 region has the DNA TGTGCCAGCAGCCAGACTAGCGGGGAGAACTACGAGCAGTACTTC.

V usage is TRBV6-5 and J usage is TRBJ2-1, with 10 nucleotides matching TRBD2. CDR3 length: 16 amino acids. Germline V CDR1 and CDR2: MNHEY, SVGAGI. The V gene end was trimmed by 7 bases and the J gene end by 1 base; junction bases not matched to a gene: 7. CDR3 sequence reads: CASTSLSGGSYNEQFF. CDR3 coding DNA: TGTGCCAGCACCAGCCTTAGCGGGGGGTCCTACAATGAGCAGTTCTTC.

This clonotype was observed a handful of times. The V call is TRBV10-3, the J call TRBJ1-5; perhaps TRBD1 as D (5 bases). Germline CDR1 ENHRY, CDR2 SYGVKD. This CDR3 is 12 amino acids long. Trimming removed 1 base at V and 9 bases at J, with 7 bases between. The CDR3 sequence is CAISEYQGPQHF. DNA of the CDR3: TGTGCCATCAGTGAGTACCAGGGGCCCCAGCATTTT.

CDR3 protein: CASSYSASGNYNEQFF. CDR3 nucleotides: TGTGCCAGCAGTTACTCTGCTAGCGGTAACTACAATGAGCAGTTCTTC. The chain uses TRBV6-2 or TRBV6-3 and TRBJ2-1, with 7 positions matching TRBD2. CDR3 length equals 16 residues. V gave up 0 bases and J gave up 3 bases; unmatched junction bases: 5. From germline, CDR1 is MNHEY and CDR2 SVGEGT.